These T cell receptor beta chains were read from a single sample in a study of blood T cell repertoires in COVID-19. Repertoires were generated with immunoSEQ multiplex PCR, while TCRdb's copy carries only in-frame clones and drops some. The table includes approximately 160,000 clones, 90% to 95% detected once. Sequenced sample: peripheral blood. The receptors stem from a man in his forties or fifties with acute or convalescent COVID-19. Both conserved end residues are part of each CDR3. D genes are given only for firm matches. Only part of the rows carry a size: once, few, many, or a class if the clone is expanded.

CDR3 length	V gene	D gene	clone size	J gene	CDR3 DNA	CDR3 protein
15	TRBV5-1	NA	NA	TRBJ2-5	TGCGCCAGCAGCTCCGGGACACTATACCAAGAGACCCAGTACTTC	CASSSGTLYQETQYF
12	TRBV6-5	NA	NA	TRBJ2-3	TGTGCCTCGTCGTCGGGCACAGATACGCAGTATTTT	CASSSGTDTQYF
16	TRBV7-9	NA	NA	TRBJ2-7	TGTGCCAGCAGCGCCCCCCGAGGCAGGGAGGCCTACGAGCAGTACTTC	CASSAPRGREAYEQYF
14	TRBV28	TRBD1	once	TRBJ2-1	TGTGCCAGCAGTAGCCGTAACAGGGGCAATGAGCAGTTCTTC	CASSSRNRGNEQFF
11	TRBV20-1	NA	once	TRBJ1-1	TGCAGTGCTAGCCAGAACACTGAAGCTTTCTTT	CSASQNTEAFF
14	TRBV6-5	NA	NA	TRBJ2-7	TGTGCCAGCAGTTACTCTTCGGGGTCCTACGAGCAGTACTTC	CASSYSSGSYEQYF
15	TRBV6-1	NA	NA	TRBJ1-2	TGTGCCAGCAGCTACGGGGACACGGTTAACTATGGCTACACCTTC	CASSYGDTVNYGYTF
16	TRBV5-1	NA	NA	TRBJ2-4	TGCGCCAGCAGGGAAATCCAGTCAGGGGCCAAAAACATTCAGTACTTC	CASREIQSGAKNIQYF
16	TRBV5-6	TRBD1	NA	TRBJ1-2	TGTGCCAGCAGCGTCAAGGGACAGGGGGCTAGGTATGGCTACACCTTC	CASSVKGQGARYGYTF
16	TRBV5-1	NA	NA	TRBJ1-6	TGCGCCAGCAGCCCGGAGCCAGGGACACCTAATTCACCCCTCCACTTT	CASSPEPGTPNSPLHF
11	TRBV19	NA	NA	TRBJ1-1	TGTGCCAGTAAGATCAGGTCTGAAGCTTTCTTT	CASKIRSEAFF
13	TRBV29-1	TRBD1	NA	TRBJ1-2	TGCAGCGTTGAAAAGGTGGGGACAGGCGGCTACACCTTC	CSVEKVGTGGYTF
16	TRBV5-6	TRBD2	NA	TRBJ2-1	TGTGCCAGCAGCTTACTAGCGGGAGTTTTCTACAATGAGCAGTTCTTC	CASSLLAGVFYNEQFF